The rows below give T cell receptor beta chains drawn from one sample of a study of OX40 agonist ivuxolimab in advanced cancers. Clones were read by immunoSEQ multiplex PCR, and TCRdb kept only the in-frame ones, dropping some. Of approximately 76,000 clones listed, 92% are singletons. The sample consisted of CD4+ or CD8+ T cells sorted from blood, taken in a trial of the OX40 agonist ivuxolimab. These receptors were obtained from an adult with an advanced solid tumor such as melanoma, head and neck, liver or kidney cancer. The conserved cysteine and the conserved F or W are not part of the CDR3 here. The order of the fields is V gene, J gene, CDR3 protein.

TRBV2	TRBJ1-3	ASSDGLLVSGNTIY
TRBV27	TRBJ1-6	ASSLPQGVNSPLH
TRBV13	TRBJ2-7	ASRDRDEQY
TRBV27	TRBJ2-5	ASSLYLPGTGGHLLEETQY
TRBV5-3	TRBJ1-2	ARSLDSPSTGNYGYT
TRBV18	TRBJ2-7	ASSPGGGLDEQY
TRBV10-3	TRBJ2-2	AISETTGELF
TRBV28	TRBJ1-6	ASSFEGRGYPLH
TRBV12-5	TRBJ1-4	ASGLVSRQTREKLF
TRBV13	TRBJ2-3	ASSLGGGGGADTQY
TRBV5-5	TRBJ1-2	ASIRGAAGVLNYGYT
TRBV4-1	TRBJ2-7	ASSHATSSYEQY
TRBV27	TRBJ2-1	ASSWEGTYNEQF
TRBV19	TRBJ1-6	ASTPVPGDNSPLH
TRBV5-1	TRBJ1-2	ASSLGDRGHFHGYT
TRBV13	TRBJ1-4	ASSFAAPTNEKLF
TRBV30	TRBJ1-1	AWRQTAEAF
TRBV25-1	TRBJ2-1	ASTQGQYYNEQF
TRBV27	TRBJ2-7	ASSFFGAYEQY
TRBV7-9	TRBJ2-7	ASSLWASGGDSYEQY
TRBV7-9	TRBJ1-3	ASSSGTTRNTIY
TRBV7-9	TRBJ1-1	ASSSEGRPPNTEAF